The present entry profiles one T cell receptor (beta chain) with its context. The sample originates from a study of shared T cell receptors in the human thymus. Data came from immunoSEQ multiplex PCR; TCRdb stores just in-frame clones and leaves some out. The sample holds hundreds of thousands of clones, 87% seen once. This CDR3 contains 13 residues. Trimming pared 10 bases from V and 6 bases from J, leaving 15 bases between. CDR1 is ENHRY, CDR2 SYGVKD, per germline. The same sample was also studied in work on human thymus T cells. As that study records: Resections were taken during corrective heart surgery, and the thymus tissue came from these. In thymic and blood repertoires alike, V and J usage looked biased. Related research described thymic repertoires that were highly overlapping among unrelated individuals.

The chain uses TRBV10-3 and TRBJ2-2, with D hard to call. Sequenced input: thymocytes. The sequence came from a boy younger than two with a congenital heart defect. The chain's CDR3 is CATGRWAPGELFF. CDR3 DNA sequence: TGTGCCACCGGAAGGTGGGCCCCCGGGGAGCTGTTTTTT.